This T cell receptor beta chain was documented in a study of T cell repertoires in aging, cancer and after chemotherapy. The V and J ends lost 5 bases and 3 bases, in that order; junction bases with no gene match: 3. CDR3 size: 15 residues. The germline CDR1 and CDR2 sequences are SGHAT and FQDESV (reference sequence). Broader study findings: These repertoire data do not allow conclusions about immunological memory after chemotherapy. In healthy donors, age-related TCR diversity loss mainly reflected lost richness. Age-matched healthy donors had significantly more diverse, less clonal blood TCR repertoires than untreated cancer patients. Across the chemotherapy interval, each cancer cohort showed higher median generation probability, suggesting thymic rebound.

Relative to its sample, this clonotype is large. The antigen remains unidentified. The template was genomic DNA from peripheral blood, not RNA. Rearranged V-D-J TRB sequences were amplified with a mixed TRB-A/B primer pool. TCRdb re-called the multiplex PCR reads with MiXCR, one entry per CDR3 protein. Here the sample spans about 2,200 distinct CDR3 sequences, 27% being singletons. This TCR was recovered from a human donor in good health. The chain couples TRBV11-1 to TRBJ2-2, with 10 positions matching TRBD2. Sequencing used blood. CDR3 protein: CASSLSGGYTGELFF. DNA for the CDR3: TGTGCCAGCAGCCTTAGCGGGGGGTACACCGGGGAGCTGTTTTTT.